These 8 T cell receptor beta chains were all obtained from the same sample, sequenced in a study of cytomegalovirus exposure and HLA in healthy donors. The PCR ran on 60 Vbeta and 13 Jbeta primers. The method was immunoSEQ multiplex PCR; TCRdb's version includes in-frame clones alone and lacks a portion of them. The table lists 95,000 to 150,000 clones, about four fifths of them singletons. The sample comprised PBMCs. These receptors originate from a woman aged 18-30 years in good health and CMV-seronegative.

This clone appeared a few times. The CDR3, as DNA: TGTGCCAGCCGCAAAGACGGGTCTGGAAACACCATATATTTT. Translation: CASRKDGSGNTIYF. The chain links TRBV18 to TRBJ1-3, with no clear D. Germline assignment: CDR1 KGHSH and CDR2 LQKENI. Trimming took 8 bases from V and 1 from J, leaving 12 bases between them. The CDR3 runs 14 residues.

The rearrangement links TRBV11-2 to TRBJ2-7; TRBD1 might be the D (6 bases). The germline V gene has CDR1 SGHAT and CDR2 FQNNGV. Trimming removed 6 bases from V and 6 bases from J, with 21 bases in between. This CDR3 contains 15 residues. The CDR3 nucleotides read TGTGCCAGCAGTTGGACATTGCAGGGGCCGGGCGAGCAGTACTTC. Residues: CASSWTLQGPGEQYF. Together with reference TRBV11-2 and TRBJ2-7, the CDR3 gives the full variable domain: EAGVAQSPRYKIIEKRQSVAFWCNPISGHATLYWYQQILGQGPKLLIQFQNNGVVDDSQLPKDRFSAERLKGVDSTLKIQPAKLEDSAVYLCASSWTLQGPGEQYFGPGTRLTVT.

The chain is built from TRBV4-1 and TRBJ1-1; no firm D call. The V end was cut by 7 bases, the J end by 6 bases, with 18 bases between. Germline V lookup: CDR1 MGHRA, CDR2 YSYEKL. CDR3 size: 14 residues. The CDR3 DNA reads TGCGCCAGCACCCCAGTCCCCTGGGCCGCTGAAGCTTTCTTT. Translation gives CASTPVPWAAEAFF.

The V call is TRBV7-2, the J call TRBJ1-4, with D possibly matching TRBD1 (5 bases). This CDR3 is 15 amino acids long. The V end was cut by 3 bases, the J end by 6 bases, with 14 bases between. CDR1 SGHTA and CDR2 FQGNSA come from the germline V gene. CDR3 bases: TGTGCCAGCAGCTTCTCAGGGCAGGGTGATGAAAAACTGTTTTTT. Residues: CASSFSGQGDEKLFF.

The rearrangement links TRBV27 to TRBJ1-4; maybe TRBD1 (5 bases). The ends were cut back, 1 base at V and 3 bases at J, with 12 bases in the middle. This CDR3 region has 16 residues. Germline loops: CDR1 MNHEY, CDR2 SMNVEV (reference sequence). This CDR3 reads CASSLLGRGANEKLFF. The DNA of the CDR3 is TGTGCCAGCAGTTTATTGGGCCGGGGGGCTAATGAAAAACTGTTTTTT.

V is TRBV6-1 and J is TRBJ2-4; 8 bases map to TRBD2. The CDR3 spans 15 residues. Germline trimming cut 4 bases from V and 2 bases from J; bases unmatched to any gene: 4. Looked up from germline, CDR1 is MNHNS and CDR2 is SASEGT. The CDR3: CASSGGLGTKNIQYF. Written as DNA, the CDR3 is TGTGCCAGCAGTGGGGGACTAGGGACCAAAAACATTCAGTACTTC.

This clone was recorded once. The V call is TRBV5-1, the J call TRBJ2-3, with 7 bases that match TRBD2. Germline CDR1 and CDR2: SGHRS and YFSETQ. The trim removed 0 bases at V and 6 bases at J, leaving 1 base unmatched. This CDR3 has 13 residues. The CDR3 sequence is CASSLAGGDTQYF. CDR3 nucleotide sequence: TGCGCCAGCAGCTTGGCGGGGGGTGATACGCAGTATTTT.

This clone occurred once. The genes are TRBV30 and TRBJ1-5; D is perhaps TRBD1 (6 bases). V lost 1 base to trimming and J lost 4 bases, with 14 bases between them. CDR3 length: 15 residues. CDR1 and CDR2 from the germline V gene are GTSNPN and SVGIG (reference sequence). The CDR3 protein is CAWSEGHEINQPQHF. The CDR3 nucleotides are TGTGCCTGGAGTGAGGGACACGAGATAAATCAGCCCCAGCATTTT. Full variable domain (rest looked up from reference TRBV30 and TRBJ1-5): SQTIHQWPATLVQPVGSPLSLECTVEGTSNPNLYWYRQAAGRGLQLLFYSVGIGQISSEVPQNLSASRPQDRQFILSSKKLLLSDSGFYLCAWSEGHEINQPQHFGDGTRLSIL.